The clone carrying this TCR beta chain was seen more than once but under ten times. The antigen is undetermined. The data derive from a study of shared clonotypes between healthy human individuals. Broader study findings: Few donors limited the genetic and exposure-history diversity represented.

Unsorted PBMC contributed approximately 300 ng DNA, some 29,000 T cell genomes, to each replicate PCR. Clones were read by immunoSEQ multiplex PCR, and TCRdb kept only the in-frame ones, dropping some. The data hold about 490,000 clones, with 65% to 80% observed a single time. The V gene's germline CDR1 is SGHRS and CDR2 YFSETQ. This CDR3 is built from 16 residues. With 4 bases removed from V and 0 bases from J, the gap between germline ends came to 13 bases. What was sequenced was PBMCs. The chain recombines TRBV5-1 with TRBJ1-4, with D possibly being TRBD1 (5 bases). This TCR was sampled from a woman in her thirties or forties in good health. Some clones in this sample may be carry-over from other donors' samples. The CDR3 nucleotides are TGCGCCAGCAGCGGGGACCGGGGAGCAACTAATGAAAAACTGTTTTTT. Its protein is CASSGDRGATNEKLFF.